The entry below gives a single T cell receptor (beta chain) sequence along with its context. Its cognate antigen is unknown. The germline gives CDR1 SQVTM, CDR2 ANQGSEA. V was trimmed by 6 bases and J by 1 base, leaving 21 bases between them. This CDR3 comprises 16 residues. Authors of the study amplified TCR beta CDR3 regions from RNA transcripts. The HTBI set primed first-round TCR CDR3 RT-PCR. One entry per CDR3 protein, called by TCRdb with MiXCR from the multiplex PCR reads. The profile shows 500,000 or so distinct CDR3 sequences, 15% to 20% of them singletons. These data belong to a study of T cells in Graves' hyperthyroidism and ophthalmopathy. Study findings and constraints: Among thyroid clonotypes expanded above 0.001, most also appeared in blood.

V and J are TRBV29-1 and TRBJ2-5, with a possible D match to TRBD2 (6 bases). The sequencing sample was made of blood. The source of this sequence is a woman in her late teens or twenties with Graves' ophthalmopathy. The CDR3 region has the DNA TGCAGCGTCAACGGGTCCCCAGCGGGCATCCAAGAGACCCAGTACTTC. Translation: CSVNGSPAGIQETQYF.